The TCR beta chain described here comes from a study of cytomegalovirus exposure and HLA in healthy donors. Across the study: Early released data had approximately 86 million unique TCRs, all coming from HLA-typed donors.

The PCR was carried out with 60 Vbeta primers and 13 Jbeta primers. Repertoires were generated with immunoSEQ multiplex PCR, while TCRdb's copy carries only in-frame clones and drops some. This table holds around 95,000 clones, approximately 81% found once. With respect to this clone: What it recognizes is unknown.

This CDR3 contains 14 residues. The ends were cut back, 6 bases at V and 2 bases at J, with 14 bases in the middle. Germline-derived CDR1 and CDR2 are MNHEY and SVGAGI. General study results and limits: CMV antigen specificity was confirmed in vitro for a few CMV-associated chains. Excluded: some indistinguishable V segments such as TRBV6-2 and TRBV6-3.

Sequenced: PBMCs. The source is a middle-aged woman in good health and CMV-seropositive. The V and J genes are TRBV6-5 and TRBJ2-7, with D possibly being TRBD2 (6 bases). Here the CDR3 reads CASRPGDSTYEQYF. The CDR3 DNA reads as TGTGCCAGCAGACCCGGGGACTCTACCTACGAGCAGTACTTC.